This entry describes one T cell receptor (beta chain). Its antigen has not been determined. No base-level quality is on record; no much larger clone is a single base apart. This specimen comes from a study of blood T cell repertoires in COVID-19 (dated by TCRdb to 2019 to 2021). Regarding the study in general: The collaborator samples originated in the United States, Italy and Spain and spanned the acute and convalescent phases of COVID-19. The repertoires were released in a freely available public database intended as a resource for research on the immune response to SARS-CoV-2. Samples came from the ongoing ImmuneRACE study (first 160 participants) plus 1,254 subjects from 6 global collaborators. The material from the prospective study consisted of cDNA or gDNA derived from T cells, B-cell-depleted T cells, or PBMCs. The sample metadata nearly always contained a de-identified subject ID, COVID-19 status, age in years and sex. The dataset comprised deeply sampled blood TCRbeta repertoires from subjects exposed to, actively infected with, or recovered from COVID-19. Where available, HLA class I and class II types were obtained from metadata supplied by the sample provider rather than from assay-based typing.

Paper-wide results and their limitations: The quantity of clinical and demographic metadata differed by source and by participant and was supplied without curation.

The collaborating institutions used their own protocols to collect whole blood in K2EDTA tubes. For TCRbeta analysis, collaborators shipped samples in one of three forms: frozen whole blood, isolated PBMCs, or DNA extracted from either of those sample types. From cysteine to phenylalanine, the CDR3 is 15 amino acids long. The sequence is cut down to CDR3 DNA, 45 bases in frame from base 1. CDR1 and CDR2 are drawn from the germline V gene (reference sequence): GTSNPN, SVGIG. V drops 0 bases and J drops 1 base, leaving 7 bases in between. The immunoSEQ Assay, a bias-controlled multiplex PCR, was used to amplify TCRbeta CDR3 regions from genomic DNA. Per the original workflow: Within the assay, amplification of reference gene primers was used to estimate how many nucleated cells each sample contained. To quantify the absolute abundance of each unique TCRbeta CDR3 rearrangement, sequence reads were collapsed and filtered. Productive Simpson clonality was computed per sample as the square root of Simpson's diversity index over productive rearrangements. The table comes from immuneACCESS by way of TCRdb, which keeps in-frame sequences with V and J called. Part of the clones is missing from these tables; in studies checked, under half for an unresolved V gene and the rest for unknown reasons. D and trimming come from the DNA, and the V and J calls and clone size come from that table. Present in this sample are 83,000 or so clones, more than 85% of which were seen just once. The ten largest clones represent around 7.3% of the sample.

Here the chain combines TRBV30 and TRBJ1-6, and TRBD1 may be the D gene, going by 5 matching bases. The sample taken for sequencing was peripheral blood. This receptor was taken from an elderly man with active or convalescent COVID-19. The DNA sequence reads TGTGCCTGGAGTGTCGGGGGGTCCTATAATTCACCCCTCCACTTT. It translates to CAWSVGGSYNSPLHF.